Shown below are 8 T cell receptor beta chains from a single sample sequenced in a study of OX40 agonist ivuxolimab in advanced cancers. This table comes from immunoSEQ multiplex PCR, and its TCRdb copy is limited to in-frame clones, with some not included. Here the sample spans tens of thousands of clones, more than 85% being singletons. The sequenced sample was CD4+ or CD8+ T cells sorted from blood, obtained in a trial of the OX40 agonist ivuxolimab. The receptors derive from an adult with an advanced solid tumor such as melanoma, head and neck, liver or kidney cancer.

This chain links TRBV19 with TRBJ2-7; 8 nucleotides agree with TRBD1. The CDR3 totals 17 residues. Trimming cost V 3 bases and J 2 bases; bases outside gene matches: 12. Germline V gene data show CDR1 as LNHDA and CDR2 as SQIVND (reference sequence). The CDR3 sequence is CASSIGGRGPNTYEQYF. The CDR3 DNA is TGTGCCAGTAGTATTGGGGGCAGGGGGCCTAATACCTACGAGCAGTACTTC. The full variable domain, completed using reference TRBV19 and TRBJ2-7, is DGGITQSPKYLFRKEGQNVTLSCEQNLNHDAMYWYRQDPGQGLRLIYYSQIVNDFQKGDIAEGYSVSREKKESFPLTVTSAQKNPTAFYLCASSIGGRGPNTYEQYFGPGTRLTVT.

The chain has TRBV6-5 and TRBJ1-4; D uncertain. The CDR3 totals 16 residues. V was shortened by 0 bases and J by 8 bases, with 16 bases between the two germline ends. The germline V gene has CDR1 MNHEY and CDR2 SVGAGI. The CDR3 nucleotides are TGTGCCAGCAGTTACTCGAGGGTCGTGGGCCGGGAAAAACTGTTTTTT. Its protein is CASSYSRVVGREKLFF.

The chain uses TRBV11-2 and TRBJ1-1; the D is unclear. The V end lost 8 bases, the J end lost 5 bases, and 9 bases lay between the germline ends. Germline V gene sequence: CDR1 SGHAT, CDR2 FQNNGV. This CDR3 is built from 11 residues. The CDR3 region has the DNA TGTGCCAGCCGAGGAGGAACTGAAGCTTTCTTT. It yields the protein CASRGGTEAFF.

V and J are TRBV5-1 and TRBJ1-1; D gene ambiguous. The germline V and J ends were trimmed by 0 bases and 6 bases, with 15 bases remaining between them. CDR3 length: 15 residues. Looked up from germline, CDR1 is SGHRS and CDR2 is YFSETQ. CDR3 DNA sequence: TGCGCCAGCAGCTTGGCCCAGACCGATTGGGCTGAAGCTTTCTTT. It specifies CASSLAQTDWAEAFF.

The chain has TRBV6-5 and TRBJ2-7, with 7 bases identical to TRBD1. From germline, CDR1 is MNHEY and CDR2 SVGAGI. CDR3 length: 14 residues. V shed 5 bases and J 6 bases; nucleotides not matched to a gene: 10. This chain's CDR3 is CASSHRGPQAEQYF. The DNA for the CDR3 is TGTGCCAGCAGTCACAGGGGCCCGCAGGCCGAGCAGTACTTC.

V is TRBV25-1 and J is TRBJ2-3, with D possibly matching TRBD1 (6 bases). Germline V lookup: CDR1 MGHDK, CDR2 SYGVNS. The CDR3 totals 15 residues. V lost 1 base and J 4 bases, leaving 12 bases between the germline ends. Here the CDR3 DNA reads TGTGCCAGCAGTGAATCTGGGGGCGCAGCAGATACGCAGTATTTT. Amino acids: CASSESGGAADTQYF.

The CDR3 region has the DNA TGTGCCTGGAGCGCCCGGGCCGCGGGGGGCTACGAGCAGTACTTC. This sequence encodes CAWSARAAGGYEQYF. J is TRBJ2-7 and V is TRBV30; TRBD2 agrees at 8 bases. CDR1 and CDR2 from the germline V gene are GTSNPN and SVGIG (reference sequence). CDR3 length equals 15 residues. V shed 3 bases, J shed 3 bases, and the junction held 10 bases outside the gene matches.

The chain has TRBV5-5 and TRBJ2-6, with 8 bases matching TRBD1. The CDR3 has 17 residues. The germline CDR1 and CDR2 sequences are SGHKS and YYEKEE (reference sequence). The V and J ends lost 4 bases and 2 bases, in that order; junction bases with no gene match: 8. The CDR3 sequence is CASSTRQGTAGANVLTF. The CDR3 DNA is TGTGCCAGCAGCACCAGACAGGGGACGGCTGGGGCCAACGTCCTGACTTTC. The full variable domain, its missing parts supplied by reference TRBV5-5 and TRBJ2-6, is DAGVTQSPTHLIKTRGQQVTLRCSPISGHKSVSWYQQVLGQGPQFIFQYYEKEERGRGNFPDRFSARQFPNYSSELNVNALLLGDSALYLCASSTRQGTAGANVLTFGAGSRLTVL.